This is a list of T cell receptor beta chains from one sample in a study of regulatory T cells in long-lasting Graves disease. TCRdb fed the multiplex PCR reads into MiXCR, producing one record per CDR3 protein. The sample holds 250,000 to 300,000 distinct CDR3 sequences, around 19% seen once. The same data also contributed to another study, on T cells in Graves' hyperthyroidism and ophthalmopathy.

The source was peripheral blood mononuclear cells (PBMCs), collected at new diagnosis, from a patient treated with antithyroid drugs. Receptor source: a woman aged 25 to 39 with Graves disease. The conserved cysteine and the conserved F or W are not part of the CDR3 here. The order of the fields is J gene, V gene, CDR3 length, CDR3 protein.

j_gene: TRBJ1-4; v_gene: TRBV5-1; len: 12; CDR3aa: ASKPGSTNEKLF
j_gene: TRBJ1-5; v_gene: TRBV20-1; len: 13; CDR3aa: SASPDRGISQPQH
j_gene: TRBJ1-6; v_gene: TRBV5-1; len: 13; CDR3aa: ASRLISSYNSPLH
j_gene: TRBJ2-7; v_gene: TRBV6-5; len: 11; CDR3aa: ASSYSTGDEQY
j_gene: TRBJ1-2; v_gene: TRBV20-1; len: 11; CDR3aa: SAREAGVWGYT
j_gene: TRBJ2-1; v_gene: TRBV29-1; len: 12; CDR3aa: SVEEGLGRPEQF
j_gene: TRBJ2-1; v_gene: TRBV6-2/TRBV6-3; len: 9; CDR3aa: AISWGGPQF
j_gene: TRBJ2-2; v_gene: TRBV6-2/TRBV6-3; len: 14; CDR3aa: ASRFKPRVNTGELF
j_gene: TRBJ1-2; v_gene: TRBV5-1; len: 11; CDR3aa: ASSLRANYGYT
j_gene: TRBJ2-1; v_gene: TRBV20-1; len: 13; CDR3aa: SASPLSIGDNEQF
j_gene: TRBJ2-7; v_gene: TRBV7-2; len: 14; CDR3aa: ASSLGGGVPSYEQY
j_gene: TRBJ2-3; v_gene: TRBV20-1; len: 12; CDR3aa: SARDFTNTDTQY
j_gene: TRBJ1-6; v_gene: TRBV9; len: 11; CDR3aa: ASSGVYNSPLH
j_gene: TRBJ2-7; v_gene: TRBV10-1; len: 11; CDR3aa: ASSKGDSYEQY
j_gene: TRBJ1-5; v_gene: TRBV7-9; len: 12; CDR3aa: ASSPTSSNQPQH
j_gene: TRBJ2-5; v_gene: TRBV9; len: 11; CDR3aa: ASSTGLGETQY
j_gene: TRBJ1-2; v_gene: TRBV10-2; len: 13; CDR3aa: ASTPTGTGGYGYT
j_gene: TRBJ2-7; v_gene: TRBV9; len: 9; CDR3aa: ASSPPYEQY
j_gene: TRBJ1-1; v_gene: TRBV2; len: 11; CDR3aa: ASKPGTFTEAF
j_gene: TRBJ1-5; v_gene: TRBV15; len: 10; CDR3aa: ATSRDVQPQH
j_gene: TRBJ2-1; v_gene: TRBV7-9; len: 16; CDR3aa: ASSYDLAGRSSYNEQF
j_gene: TRBJ2-2; v_gene: TRBV19; len: 10; CDR3aa: ASSIYFGELF
j_gene: TRBJ2-7; v_gene: TRBV11-2; len: 15; CDR3aa: ASSLNQQGWSHYEQY
j_gene: TRBJ2-7; v_gene: TRBV5-6; len: 11; CDR3aa: ASSQVRTYEQY
j_gene: TRBJ2-3; v_gene: TRBV20-1; len: 14; CDR3aa: SANRDGVPSTDTQY
j_gene: TRBJ1-2; v_gene: TRBV6-2/TRBV6-3; len: 11; CDR3aa: ASRTYQGYGYT
j_gene: TRBJ2-3; v_gene: TRBV20-1; len: 13; CDR3aa: SAASGAGRTDTQY
j_gene: TRBJ2-3; v_gene: TRBV12-3/TRBV12-4; len: 14; CDR3aa: ASSPHLDRSTDTQY
j_gene: TRBJ2-5; v_gene: TRBV3-1; len: 13; CDR3aa: ASSQARASGETQY
j_gene: TRBJ1-1; v_gene: TRBV18; len: 12; CDR3aa: ASSPFLGNTEAF
j_gene: TRBJ1-2; v_gene: TRBV27; len: 12; CDR3aa: ASSPGQSNYGYT
j_gene: TRBJ2-1; v_gene: TRBV30; len: 14; CDR3aa: AWKGSGVSPRGEQF
j_gene: TRBJ2-7; v_gene: TRBV7-9; len: 14; CDR3aa: ASSPRTGQGVYEQY
j_gene: TRBJ2-5; v_gene: TRBV6-1; len: 12; CDR3aa: ASTLGHYQETQY
j_gene: TRBJ2-1; v_gene: TRBV12-5; len: 12; CDR3aa: ASGSSDRGWGQF
j_gene: TRBJ2-1; v_gene: TRBV20-1; len: 15; CDR3aa: SARVASGGASYNEQF
j_gene: TRBJ2-5; v_gene: TRBV5-5; len: 13; CDR3aa: ASSLGWGEQETQY
j_gene: TRBJ1-1; v_gene: TRBV12-3/TRBV12-4; len: 12; CDR3aa: ASRGTGGWTEAF
j_gene: TRBJ1-2; v_gene: TRBV5-1; len: 13; CDR3aa: ASSLDRGGNYGYT
j_gene: TRBJ2-1; v_gene: TRBV29-1; len: 12; CDR3aa: SGAASGGDDEQF
j_gene: TRBJ2-1; v_gene: TRBV5-1; len: 13; CDR3aa: ASSYRDSRYNEQF
j_gene: TRBJ1-2; v_gene: TRBV25-1; len: 11; CDR3aa: ASSNGPNYGYT
j_gene: TRBJ2-5; v_gene: TRBV6-2/TRBV6-3; len: 13; CDR3aa: ASSYGGGRGETQY
j_gene: TRBJ2-3; v_gene: TRBV10-1; len: 11; CDR3aa: ASSEYKGDTQY
j_gene: TRBJ2-7; v_gene: TRBV20-1; len: 10; CDR3aa: SAAIKVYEQY
j_gene: TRBJ2-4; v_gene: TRBV2; len: 10; CDR3aa: TSGLAKNIQY
j_gene: TRBJ1-1; v_gene: TRBV3-1; len: 10; CDR3aa: ASSQSNTEAF
j_gene: TRBJ2-7; v_gene: TRBV18; len: 14; CDR3aa: ASSPLGQGAIYEQY